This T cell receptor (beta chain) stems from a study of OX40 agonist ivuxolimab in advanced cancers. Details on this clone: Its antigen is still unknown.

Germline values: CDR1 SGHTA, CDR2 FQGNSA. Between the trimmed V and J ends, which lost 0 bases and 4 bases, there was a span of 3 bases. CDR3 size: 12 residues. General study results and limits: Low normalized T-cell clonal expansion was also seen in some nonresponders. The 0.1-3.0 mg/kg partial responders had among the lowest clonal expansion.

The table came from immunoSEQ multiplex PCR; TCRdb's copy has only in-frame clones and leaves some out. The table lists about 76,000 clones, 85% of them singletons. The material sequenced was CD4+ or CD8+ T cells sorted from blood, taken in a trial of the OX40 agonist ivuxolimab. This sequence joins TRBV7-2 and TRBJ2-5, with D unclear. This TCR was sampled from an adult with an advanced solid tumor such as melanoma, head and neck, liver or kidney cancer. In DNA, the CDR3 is TGTGCCAGCAGCTTAGCAAGAGAGACCCAGTACTTC. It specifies CASSLARETQYF.